This T cell receptor (beta chain) derives from a study of cytomegalovirus exposure and HLA in healthy donors. Across the whole study: Drawn from HLA-typed donors, tens of millions of unique TCRs were held in an early data release. Findings and limits, study-wide: Cytomegalovirus status was reportedly diagnosed by the classifier with high specificity and sensitivity.

Despite likely unrecorded immune exposures, the donors were nominally healthy at the time of sampling. With regard to this clone: Its target is not known.

Use of 60 Vbeta and 13 Jbeta primers characterized the PCR. The repertoire was sequenced with immunoSEQ multiplex PCR; TCRdb's copy has only in-frame clones and lacks some. The sample records about 190,000 clones, approximately 88% being singletons. Germline loops: CDR1 SQVTM, CDR2 ANQGSEA. V gave up 6 bases and J gave up 3 bases; unmatched junction bases: 10. CDR3 length equals 14 residues. The sequence derives from a boy younger than 18 in good health and CMV-seronegative. V usage is TRBV29-1 and J usage is TRBJ2-7; TRBD1 agrees at 8 bases. Sequenced: PBMCs. The CDR3 DNA reads TGCAGCGTCCACGACAGGGGAGGCGGCTACGAGCAGTACTTC. As protein: CSVHDRGGGYEQYF.